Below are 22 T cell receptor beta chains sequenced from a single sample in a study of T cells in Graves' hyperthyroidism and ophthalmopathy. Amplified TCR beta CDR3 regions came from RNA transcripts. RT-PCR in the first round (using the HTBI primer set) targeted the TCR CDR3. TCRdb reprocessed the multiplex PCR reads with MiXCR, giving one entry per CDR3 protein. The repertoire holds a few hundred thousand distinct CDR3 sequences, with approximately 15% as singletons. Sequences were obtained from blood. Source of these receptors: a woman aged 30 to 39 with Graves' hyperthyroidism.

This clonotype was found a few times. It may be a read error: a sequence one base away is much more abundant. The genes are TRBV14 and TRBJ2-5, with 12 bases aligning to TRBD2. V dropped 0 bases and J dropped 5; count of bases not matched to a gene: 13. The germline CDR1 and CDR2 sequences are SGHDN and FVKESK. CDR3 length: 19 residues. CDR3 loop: CASSQDDLAGGSFLETQYF. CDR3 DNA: TGTGCCAGCAGCCAAGATGATCTAGCGGGAGGGTCGTTTTTGGAGACCCAGTACTTC.

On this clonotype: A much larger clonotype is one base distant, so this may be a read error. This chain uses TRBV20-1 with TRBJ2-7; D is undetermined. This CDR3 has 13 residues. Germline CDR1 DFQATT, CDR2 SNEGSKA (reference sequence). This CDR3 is CTSLIGFPYEQYF. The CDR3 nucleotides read TGCACTTCACTGATAGGGTTCCCCTACGAGCAGTACTTC.

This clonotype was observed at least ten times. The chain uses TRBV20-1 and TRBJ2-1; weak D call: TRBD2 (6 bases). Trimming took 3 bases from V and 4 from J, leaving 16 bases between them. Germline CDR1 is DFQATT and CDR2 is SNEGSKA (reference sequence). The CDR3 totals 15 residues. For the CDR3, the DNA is TGCAGTGCTAGCGATCCTCGTGGGGGGTACAATGAGCAGTTCTTC. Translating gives CSASDPRGGYNEQFF.

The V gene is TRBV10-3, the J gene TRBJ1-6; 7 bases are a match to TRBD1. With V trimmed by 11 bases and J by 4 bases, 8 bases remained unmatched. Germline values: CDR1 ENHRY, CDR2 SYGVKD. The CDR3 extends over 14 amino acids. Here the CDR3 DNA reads TGTGCCGCCTCTTCGGGACAGTATAATTCACCCCTCCACTTT. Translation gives CAASSGQYNSPLHF.

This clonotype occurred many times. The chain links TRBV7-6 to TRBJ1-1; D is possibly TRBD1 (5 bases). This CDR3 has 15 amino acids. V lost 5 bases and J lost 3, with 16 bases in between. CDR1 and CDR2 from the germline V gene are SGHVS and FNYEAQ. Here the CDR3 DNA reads TGTGCCAGCAGCGTAGGACAAGGCATGGACACTGAAGCTTTCTTT. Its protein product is CASSVGQGMDTEAFF.

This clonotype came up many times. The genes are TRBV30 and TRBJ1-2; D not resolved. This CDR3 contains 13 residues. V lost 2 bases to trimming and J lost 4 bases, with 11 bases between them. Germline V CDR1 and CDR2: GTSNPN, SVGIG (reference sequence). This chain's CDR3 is CAWSQSTRYGYTF. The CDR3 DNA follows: TGTGCCTGGAGTCAATCGACCCGCTATGGCTACACCTTC. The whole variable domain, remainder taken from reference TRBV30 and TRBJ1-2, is SQTIHQWPATLVQPVGSPLSLECTVEGTSNPNLYWYRQAAGRGLQLLFYSVGIGQISSEVPQNLSASRPQDRQFILSSKKLLLSDSGFYLCAWSQSTRYGYTFGSGTRLTVV.

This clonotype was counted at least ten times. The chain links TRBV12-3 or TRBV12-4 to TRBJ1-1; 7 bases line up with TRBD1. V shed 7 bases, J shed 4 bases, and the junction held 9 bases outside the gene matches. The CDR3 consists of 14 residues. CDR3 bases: TGTGCCAGCACCCAGACAGGGAGGAGCACTGAAGCTTTCTTT. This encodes CASTQTGRSTEAFF.

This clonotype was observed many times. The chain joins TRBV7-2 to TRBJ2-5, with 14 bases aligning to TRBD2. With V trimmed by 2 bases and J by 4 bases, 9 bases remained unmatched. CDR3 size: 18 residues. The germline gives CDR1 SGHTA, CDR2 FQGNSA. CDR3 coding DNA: TGTGCCAGCAGCTTAATGGGACTAGCGGGAGAACTGGGAGAGACCCAGTACTTC. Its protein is CASSLMGLAGELGETQYF.

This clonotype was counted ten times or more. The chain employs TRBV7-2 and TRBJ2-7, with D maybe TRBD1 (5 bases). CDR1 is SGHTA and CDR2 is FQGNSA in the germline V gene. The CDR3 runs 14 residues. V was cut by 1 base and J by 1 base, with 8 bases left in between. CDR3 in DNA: TGTGCCAGCAGCTTAGGGACACAATCCTACGAGCAGTACTTC. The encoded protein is CASSLGTQSYEQYF.

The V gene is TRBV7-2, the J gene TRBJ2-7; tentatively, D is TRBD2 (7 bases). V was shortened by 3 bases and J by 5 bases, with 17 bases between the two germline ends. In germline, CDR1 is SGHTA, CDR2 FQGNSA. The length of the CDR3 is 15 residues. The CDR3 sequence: CASSLEGGAGNEQYF. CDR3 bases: TGTGCCAGCAGCTTGGAAGGGGGGGCAGGTAACGAGCAGTACTTC.

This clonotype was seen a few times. CDR3: CASSILTSGRDTGELFF. The CDR3 DNA reads as TGTGCCAGTAGTATTCTGACTAGCGGGAGAGACACCGGGGAGCTGTTTTTT. The gene calls are TRBV19 and TRBJ2-2; 12 positions match TRBD2. V was pared by 3 bases and J by 3 bases, with 5 bases of the junction left unmatched. Germline values: CDR1 LNHDA, CDR2 SQIVND (reference sequence). This CDR3 is 17 amino acids long.

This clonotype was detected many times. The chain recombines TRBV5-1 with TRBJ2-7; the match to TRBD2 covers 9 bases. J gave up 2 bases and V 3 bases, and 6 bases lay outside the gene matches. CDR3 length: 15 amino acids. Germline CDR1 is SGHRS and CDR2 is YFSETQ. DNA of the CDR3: TGCGCCAGCAGCTCGTGGCTAGCGGGGACCTACGAGCAGTACTTC. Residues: CASSSWLAGTYEQYF. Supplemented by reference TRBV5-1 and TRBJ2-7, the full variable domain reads KAGVTQTPRYLIKTRGQQVTLSCSPISGHRSVSWYQQTPGQGLQFLFEYFSETQRNKGNFPGRFSGRQFSNSRSEMNVSTLELGDSALYLCASSSWLAGTYEQYFGPGTRLTVT.

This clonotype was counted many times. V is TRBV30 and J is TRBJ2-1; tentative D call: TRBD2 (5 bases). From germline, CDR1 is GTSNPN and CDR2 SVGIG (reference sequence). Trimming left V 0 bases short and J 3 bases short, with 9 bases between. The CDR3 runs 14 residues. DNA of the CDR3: TGTGCCTGGAGTGTGGGAGATGACTACAATGAGCAGTTCTTC. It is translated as CAWSVGDDYNEQFF.

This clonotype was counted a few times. The CDR3 sequence is CASSQGGGKETQYF. CDR3 in DNA: TGTGCCAGCAGTCAGGGGGGGGGCAAAGAGACCCAGTACTTC. The rearrangement uses TRBV7-3 and TRBJ2-5, with D possibly being TRBD1 or TRBD2 (7 bases each). Germline V gene data show CDR1 as SGHTA and CDR2 as FQGTGA. This CDR3 region has 14 residues. V was cut by 6 bases and J by 3 bases, with 14 bases left in between.

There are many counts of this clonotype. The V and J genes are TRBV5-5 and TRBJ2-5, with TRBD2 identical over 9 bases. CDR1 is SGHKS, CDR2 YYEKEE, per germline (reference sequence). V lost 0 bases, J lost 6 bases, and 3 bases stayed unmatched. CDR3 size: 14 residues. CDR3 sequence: CASSLASGTKTQYF. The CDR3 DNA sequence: TGTGCCAGCAGCTTGGCTAGCGGGACGAAGACCCAGTACTTC.

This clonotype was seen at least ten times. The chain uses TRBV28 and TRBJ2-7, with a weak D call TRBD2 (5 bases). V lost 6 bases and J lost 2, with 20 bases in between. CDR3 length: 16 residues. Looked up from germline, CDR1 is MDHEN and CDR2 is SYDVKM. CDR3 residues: CASSYRGSDAPYEQYF. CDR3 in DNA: TGTGCCAGCAGCTATCGCGGTAGCGACGCTCCCTACGAGCAGTACTTC.

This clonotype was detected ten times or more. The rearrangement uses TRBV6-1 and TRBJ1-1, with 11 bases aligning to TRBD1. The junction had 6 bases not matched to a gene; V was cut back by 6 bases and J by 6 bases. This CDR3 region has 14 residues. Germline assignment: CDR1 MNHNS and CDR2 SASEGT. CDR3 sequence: CASRTGTGGPEAFF. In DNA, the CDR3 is TGTGCCAGCAGGACGGGGACAGGGGGACCTGAAGCTTTCTTT.

The CDR3 protein is CATSDSRISNQPQHF. The CDR3 nucleotides are TGTGCCACCAGTGATTCGAGGATTAGCAATCAGCCCCAGCATTTT. This chain joins TRBV24-1 and TRBJ1-5, with D unclear. Trimming took 2 bases from V and 0 from J, leaving 7 bases between them. Germline V gene sequence: CDR1 KGHDR, CDR2 SFDVKD. This CDR3 region has 15 residues.

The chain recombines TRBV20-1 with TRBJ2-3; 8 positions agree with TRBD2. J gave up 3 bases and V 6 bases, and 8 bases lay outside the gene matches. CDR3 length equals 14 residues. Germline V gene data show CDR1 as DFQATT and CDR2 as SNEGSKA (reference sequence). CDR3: CSAEIAGLTDTQYF. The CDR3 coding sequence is TGCAGTGCGGAAATAGCGGGATTGACAGATACGCAGTATTTT.

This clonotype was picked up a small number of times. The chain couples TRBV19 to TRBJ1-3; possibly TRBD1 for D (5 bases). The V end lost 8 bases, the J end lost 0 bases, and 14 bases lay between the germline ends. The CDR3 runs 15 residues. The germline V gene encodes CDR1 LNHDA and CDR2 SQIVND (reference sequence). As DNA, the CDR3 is TGTGCCAGTTGCTACAGAGACAGCTCTGGAAACACCATATATTTT. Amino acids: CASCYRDSSGNTIYF.

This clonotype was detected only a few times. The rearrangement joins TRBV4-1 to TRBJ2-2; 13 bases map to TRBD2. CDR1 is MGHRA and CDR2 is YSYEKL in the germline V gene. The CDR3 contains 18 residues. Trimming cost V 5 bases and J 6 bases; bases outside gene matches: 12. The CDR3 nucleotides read TGCGCCAGCAGCGTTATCCTCTGGACTAGCGGGAGACCCGGGGAGCTGTTTTTT. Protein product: CASSVILWTSGRPGELFF.

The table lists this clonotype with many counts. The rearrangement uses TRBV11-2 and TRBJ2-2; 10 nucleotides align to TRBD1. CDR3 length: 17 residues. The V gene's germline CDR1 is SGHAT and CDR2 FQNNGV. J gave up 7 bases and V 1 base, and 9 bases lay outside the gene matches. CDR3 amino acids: CASSLGTRDRGNGELFF. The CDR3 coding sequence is TGTGCCAGCAGCTTAGGCACCCGGGACAGGGGCAACGGGGAGCTGTTTTTT.